This passage covers 24 T cell receptor beta chains from one sample sequenced in a study of control samples from healthy donors and cancer patients. TCRdb keeps only in-frame clones here, not all; method: immunoSEQ multiplex PCR. Of about 120,000 clones in the sample, approximately 92% were seen once. The material sequenced was blood. These receptors were taken from a woman between 45 and 60 years old in good health.

This clone turned up a few times. The chain is built from TRBV2 and TRBJ2-1; TRBD1 matches at 8 bases. The junction had 4 bases not matched to a gene; V was cut back by 8 bases and J by 7 bases. From germline, CDR1 is SNHLY and CDR2 FYNNEI. The CDR3 loop spans 12 amino acids. The CDR3: CASRQGANEQFF. The CDR3 DNA reads as TGTGCCAGCCGGCAGGGGGCGAATGAGCAGTTCTTC.

This clone was recorded only once. The chain is built from TRBV30 and TRBJ1-1; D may be TRBD1 (5 bases). The CDR3 has 15 amino acids. CDR1 and CDR2 from the germline V gene are GTSNPN and SVGIG (reference sequence). Trimming removed 3 bases from V and 2 bases from J, with 16 bases in between. The CDR3 here is CAWSRRVGTNTEAFF. Written as DNA, the CDR3 is TGTGCCTGGAGCCGCAGGGTTGGAACCAACACTGAAGCTTTCTTT.

The V gene is TRBV29-1, the J gene TRBJ2-3; the D is unclear. The V gene's germline CDR1 is SQVTM and CDR2 ANQGSEA. This CDR3 has 11 amino acids. V was clipped by 5 bases and J by 5 bases, with 8 bases between them. CDR3 sequence (DNA): TGCAGCGTTTTTATAGGAGATACGCAGTATTTT. It yields the protein CSVFIGDTQYF.

V and J are TRBV6-5 and TRBJ1-1; D may be TRBD1 (6 bases). The length of the CDR3 is 14 residues. V shed 3 bases and J shed 1 base, with 9 bases lying between them. Germline loops: CDR1 MNHEY, CDR2 SVGAGI. In DNA form, the CDR3 reads TGTGCCAGCAGTTATCGGACAGCGAACACTGAAGCTTTCTTT. Translation: CASSYRTANTEAFF.

This chain uses TRBV11-2 with TRBJ2-5; 9 nucleotides agree with TRBD1. Germline V gene lookup returns CDR1 SGHAT and CDR2 FQNNGV. The CDR3 consists of 16 residues. V dropped 6 bases and J dropped 5; count of bases not matched to a gene: 13. The CDR3 spells CASRPTPGQGPETQYF. The DNA of the CDR3 is TGTGCCAGCAGACCTACGCCGGGACAGGGCCCTGAGACCCAGTACTTC.

The chain joins TRBV29-1 to TRBJ1-1; the D is unclear. The germline V gene has CDR1 SQVTM and CDR2 ANQGSEA. The ends were cut back, 7 bases at V and 6 bases at J, with 6 bases in the middle. CDR3 length: 9 residues. The CDR3 bases are TGCAGCGGCCTAGCTGAAGCTTTCTTT. Its translation: CSGLAEAFF. Variable domain in full (rest from reference TRBV29-1 and TRBJ1-1): SAVISQKPSRDICQRGTSLTIQCQVDSQVTMMFWYRQQPGQSLTLIATANQGSEATYESGFVIDKFPISRPNLTFSTLTVSNMSPEDSSIYLCSGLAEAFFGQGTRLTVV.

This chain uses TRBV30 with TRBJ2-5; D unresolved. Germline V CDR1 and CDR2: GTSNPN, SVGIG (reference sequence). V dropped 0 bases and J dropped 10 bases, with 12 bases sitting between them. The CDR3 has 12 amino acids. The CDR3 nucleotides are TGTGCCTGGAGTGTAGGCCCGGGCCTCCAGTACTTC. Amino acid sequence: CAWSVGPGLQYF.

The rearrangement links TRBV6-1 to TRBJ2-5; tentative D call: TRBD1 (5 bases). The ends were cut back, 1 base at V and 0 bases at J, with 15 bases in the middle. Germline lookup yields CDR1 MNHNS and CDR2 SASEGT. The CDR3 has 17 residues. Here the CDR3 reads CASSEDIGHYDQETQYF. The CDR3 region has the DNA TGTGCCAGCAGTGAAGACATAGGACACTACGACCAAGAGACCCAGTACTTC.

This clone was found a few times. The chain uses TRBV30 and TRBJ1-1, with a possible D match to TRBD1 (6 bases). This CDR3 is built from 10 residues. Germline assignment: CDR1 GTSNPN and CDR2 SVGIG (reference sequence). The CDR3 sequence is CGIGGLGAFF. Written as DNA, the CDR3 is TGTGGAATCGGGGGGCTTGGAGCTTTCTTT.

CDR3 sequence (DNA): TGTGCCAGTAGTTCCGGACAGTCGTACCAAGAGACCCAGTACTTC. It is translated as CASSSGQSYQETQYF. The gene calls are TRBV19 and TRBJ2-5; possibly TRBD1 for D (6 bases). With 5 bases removed from V and 0 bases from J, the gap between germline ends came to 13 bases. The CDR3 runs to 15 residues. Per the germline V gene, CDR1 is LNHDA and CDR2 is SQIVND (reference sequence). The full variable domain, rest sourced from reference TRBV19 and TRBJ2-5, is DGGITQSPKYLFRKEGQNVTLSCEQNLNHDAMYWYRQDPGQGLRLIYYSQIVNDFQKGDIAEGYSVSREKKESFPLTVTSAQKNPTAFYLCASSSGQSYQETQYFGPGTRLLVL.

The chain links TRBV24-1 to TRBJ2-2; D gene unclear. Germline-derived CDR1 and CDR2 are KGHDR and SFDVKD. V lost 0 bases and J lost 6, with 7 bases in between. CDR3 length: 14 amino acids. This CDR3 reads CATSDLIGPGELFF. In nucleotides, the CDR3 is TGTGCCACCAGTGATTTGATAGGGCCCGGGGAGCTGTTTTTT.

V gene TRBV27 combines with J gene TRBJ2-3, with 8 bases lining up with TRBD2. CDR3 length equals 18 residues. V shed 5 bases, J shed 5 bases, and the junction held 18 bases outside the gene matches. Germline assignment: CDR1 MNHEY and CDR2 SMNVEV (reference sequence). CDR3 region: CASSLWAGITGGGDTQYF. The CDR3 region has the DNA TGTGCCAGCAGTCTTTGGGCGGGGATAACGGGAGGGGGAGATACGCAGTATTTT.

The V call is TRBV25-1, the J call TRBJ2-5; D unresolved. The length of the CDR3 is 14 residues. V was shortened by 3 bases and J by 2 bases, with 10 bases between the two germline ends. Germline-derived CDR1 and CDR2 are MGHDK and SYGVNS. CDR3 sequence: CASSDVGRQETQYF. Here the CDR3 DNA reads TGTGCCAGCAGTGACGTCGGGCGGCAAGAGACCCAGTACTTC.

As regards this clone: One end of the junction does not line up with germline, which may come from a read error. The CDR3 sequence: CASGRDSSYAYTF. In DNA form, the CDR3 reads TGTGCTAGTGGTAGGGACAGCTCCTATGCCTACACCTTC. This chain joins TRBV12-5 and TRBJ1-2; 7 bases agree with TRBD1. The CDR3 is made up of 13 amino acids. The germline V gene encodes CDR1 LGHNT and CDR2 FRNRAP.

The chain joins TRBV2 to TRBJ1-1, with D perhaps TRBD1 (6 bases). Germline CDR1 is SNHLY and CDR2 is FYNNEI. Deletions cut 5 bases from V and 6 bases from J, with 13 bases between. The length of the CDR3 is 13 residues. The CDR3 loop reads CASSQDRFSEAFF. DNA of the CDR3: TGTGCCAGCAGTCAAGACAGGTTCTCTGAAGCTTTCTTT.

This chain uses TRBV6-6 with TRBJ1-1; D not certain. The V and J ends lost 6 bases and 10 bases respectively, with 15 bases between them. The V gene's germline CDR1 is MNHNY and CDR2 SVGAGI (reference sequence). There are 12 residues in the CDR3. The CDR3 loop reads CASSQAQNRAFF. The CDR3 nucleotides are TGTGCCAGCAGCCAAGCACAAAACCGAGCTTTCTTT.

The J gene is TRBJ2-3, the V gene TRBV9, with 8 bases identical to TRBD1. V was pared by 4 bases and J by 8 bases, with 15 bases of the junction left unmatched. The CDR3 runs 16 residues. CDR1 SGDLS and CDR2 YYNGEE come from the germline V gene. The CDR3 DNA follows: TGTGCCAGCAGCCCTATCGGACAGGGTATGGCAGGTACGCAGTATTTT. Translated, it gives CASSPIGQGMAGTQYF.

The chain has TRBV5-1 and TRBJ1-2; D not certain. This CDR3 has 15 amino acids. Germline CDR1 is SGHRS and CDR2 is YFSETQ. Trimming removed 0 bases at V and 1 base at J, with 10 bases between. CDR3 region: CASSLGSRFNYGYTF. CDR3 in DNA: TGCGCCAGCAGCTTGGGAAGCAGGTTTAACTATGGCTACACCTTC.

The chain joins TRBV5-4 to TRBJ1-4; D is undetermined. Between the trimmed V and J ends, which lost 0 bases and 6 bases, there was a span of 9 bases. The V gene's germline CDR1 is SGHNT and CDR2 YYREEE (reference sequence). There are 14 residues in the CDR3. The CDR3 is CASSLGVFDEKLFF. The CDR3 region has the DNA TGTGCCAGCAGCTTGGGGGTATTCGATGAAAAACTGTTTTTT.

The chain combines TRBV12-2 with TRBJ1-1. TRBV12-2 is designated a pseudogene. This CDR3 is built from 14 residues. The CDR3, as DNA: TGTGCAAGTCGTCCTCGGGAAGAGAACACTGAAGCTTTCTTT. This encodes CASRPREENTEAFF.

V gene TRBV2 combines with J gene TRBJ2-2; 8 nucleotides align to TRBD2. The CDR3 spans 14 residues. CDR1 and CDR2 from the germline V gene are SNHLY and FYNNEI. V dropped 7 bases and J dropped 3; count of bases not matched to a gene: 4. The chain's CDR3 is CASKLAGYTGELFF. Written as DNA, the CDR3 is TGTGCCAGCAAGCTAGCGGGTTACACCGGGGAGCTGTTTTTT. The full variable domain, completed using reference TRBV2 and TRBJ2-2, is EPEVTQTPSHQVTQMGQEVILRCVPISNHLYFYWYRQILGQKVEFLVSFYNNEISEKSEIFDDQFSVERPDGSNFTLKIRSTKLEDSAMYFCASKLAGYTGELFFGEGSRLTVL.

The V and J genes are TRBV11-2 and TRBJ2-3; TRBD1 might be the D (5 bases). Germline assignment: CDR1 SGHAT and CDR2 FQNNGV. V lost 5 bases, J lost 0 bases, and 15 bases lay in between. The CDR3 is made up of 16 amino acids. CDR3 protein: CASSPKTGFSTDTQYF. The DNA of the CDR3 is TGTGCCAGCAGCCCAAAAACAGGTTTCAGCACAGATACGCAGTATTTT. Full variable domain (rest looked up from reference TRBV11-2 and TRBJ2-3): EAGVAQSPRYKIIEKRQSVAFWCNPISGHATLYWYQQILGQGPKLLIQFQNNGVVDDSQLPKDRFSAERLKGVDSTLKIQPAKLEDSAVYLCASSPKTGFSTDTQYFGPGTRLTVL.

V gene TRBV7-2 combines with J gene TRBJ2-7, with D tentatively TRBD2 (5 bases). The V and J ends lost 3 bases and 6 bases respectively, with 9 bases between them. This CDR3 has 12 residues. Per germline, CDR1 SGHTA and CDR2 FQGNSA. The CDR3 is CASSFERGEQYF. In nucleotides, the CDR3 is TGTGCCAGCAGCTTCGAACGGGGCGAGCAGTACTTC.

The chain is built from TRBV6-2 or TRBV6-3 and TRBJ2-3; 8 bases line up with TRBD1. The length of the CDR3 is 17 residues. Per the germline V gene, CDR1 is MNHEY and CDR2 is SVGEGT. Germline trimming cut 2 bases from V and 5 bases from J; bases unmatched to any gene: 12. The CDR3 is CASSYKGQDRGGDTQYF. The CDR3 bases are TGTGCCAGCAGTTACAAGGGACAGGACAGAGGAGGAGATACGCAGTATTTT.